This T cell receptor beta chain was sequenced for a study of blood T cell repertoires in COVID-19. Germline CDR1 and CDR2: SGHDT and YYEEEE. This CDR3 has 16 residues. V lost 3 bases, J lost 3 bases, and 16 bases lay in between. Original handling: It was from reference gene primer amplification that nucleated cell counts were estimated. TCRdb's copy holds only in-frame clones and misses some; the assay was immunoSEQ multiplex PCR. That table supplies the V and J calls and clone size; D and trimming were determined from the DNA. The table includes 250,000 to 400,000 clones, roughly nine tenths detected once.

The chain joins TRBV5-6 to TRBJ2-1; D may be TRBD2 (6 bases). The specimen was peripheral blood. This receptor was obtained from a woman aged 25 to 45 with COVID-19, enrolled during active disease. CDR3 region: CASSWRRWEDYNEQFF. For the CDR3, the DNA is TGTGCCAGCAGCTGGCGTAGGTGGGAGGACTACAATGAGCAGTTCTTC.